Presented here are 15 T cell receptor beta chains from one specimen sequenced in a study of T cell repertoires in cytomegalovirus infection. TCRdb independently ran MiXCR on the reads; one entry per CDR3 protein. The table lists approximately 500,000 distinct CDR3 sequences, around 30% of them singletons. No antigen is known for these receptors. Sequenced material: cultured PBMCs, taken from culture after CMV antigen stimulation. The origin of the receptors is a human donor in good health (CMV status not recorded). Some clones in this sample may be carry-over from other donors' samples.

This clonotype has more than one count but fewer than ten. The chain employs TRBV10-3 and TRBJ1-1, with unresolved D. V lost 3 bases and J lost 11, with 25 bases in between. The CDR3 runs to 16 residues. CDR1 ENHRY and CDR2 SYGVKD come from the germline V gene. CDR3 sequence (DNA): TGTGCCATCAGTGAAAAATTATCGTTATGGACCGACGGGGCTTTCTTT. Encoded protein: CAISEKLSLWTDGAFF.

A note on this clonotype: A read error may be the cause here, since a much bigger clone is one base away. This sequence joins TRBV7-7 and TRBJ2-1; D may be TRBD1 or TRBD2 (5 bases each). Germline CDR1 SSHAT, CDR2 FNYEAQ (reference sequence). The CDR3 spans 13 residues. Here the CDR3 DNA reads TGTGCTAGAAGCCGGGACGTCTACAATGAGCAGTTCTTC. Translating gives CARSRDVYNEQFF.

The V call is TRBV20-1, the J call TRBJ1-5, with D possibly TRBD1 on 5 matching bases. V lost 1 base and J 3 bases, leaving 19 bases between the germline ends. This CDR3 region has 17 residues. CDR1 is DFQATT and CDR2 is SNEGSKA in the germline V gene (reference sequence). CDR3 sequence reads: CSARVGAFRDLNQPQHF. The CDR3 DNA sequence: TGCAGTGCTAGAGTAGGGGCTTTCCGGGACCTCAATCAGCCCCAGCATTTT.

V usage is TRBV7-9 and J usage is TRBJ2-3; 9 bases are shared with TRBD2. CDR1 is SEHNR, CDR2 FQNEAQ, per germline (reference sequence). V dropped 4 bases and J dropped 2; count of bases not matched to a gene: 7. The CDR3 contains 16 residues. This CDR3 is CASSSASGIDTDTQYF. The CDR3 bases are TGTGCCAGCAGCTCAGCTAGCGGGATTGACACAGATACGCAGTATTTT.

This chain connects TRBV29-1 to TRBJ2-5; TRBD2 aligns across 10 bases. This CDR3 spans 14 amino acids. CDR1 SQVTM and CDR2 ANQGSEA come from the germline V gene. J gave up 2 bases and V 5 bases, and 5 bases lay outside the gene matches. The CDR3 bases are TGCAGCGTTAAGTCTAGCGGGAGTCAAGAGACCCAGTACTTC. Amino acid sequence: CSVKSSGSQETQYF.

The genes are TRBV12-3 or TRBV12-4 and TRBJ2-3, with a weak D call TRBD1 (7 bases). The CDR3 totals 15 residues. V lost 5 bases and J 2 bases, leaving 14 bases between the germline ends. The CDR3 nucleotides read TGTGCCAGCAGTGCAGGGGGAGGAAACACAGATACGCAGTATTTT. Amino acids: CASSAGGGNTDTQYF.

The CDR3: CASSLGVGQEIAGELFF. The CDR3 DNA sequence: TGTGCCAGCAGCTTAGGCGTGGGACAGGAGATCGCCGGGGAGCTGTTTTTT. V is TRBV7-2 and J is TRBJ2-2, with 8 bases matching TRBD1. In germline, CDR1 is SGHTA, CDR2 FQGNSA. The V segment lost 1 base and the J segment 6 bases; nucleotides outside the gene matches: 10. The CDR3 totals 17 residues.

This clonotype was detected ten times or more. The genes are TRBV7-2 and TRBJ1-1; 7 bases are a match to TRBD1. Unmatched junction bases numbered 4, after V lost 4 bases and J lost 5 bases. The CDR3 length is 13 residues. Germline V gene lookup returns CDR1 SGHTA and CDR2 FQGNSA. CDR3 residues: CASSYGQVTEAFF. CDR3 nucleotide sequence: TGTGCCAGCAGCTACGGACAGGTAACTGAAGCTTTCTTT.

This clonotype was detected a few times. CDR3 in amino acids: CASSLQISGNTIYF. The CDR3 coding sequence is TGTGCCAGCAGCTTGCAGATCTCTGGAAACACCATATATTTT. The chain is built from TRBV7-2 and TRBJ1-3; no clear D gene. Germline V gene data show CDR1 as SGHTA and CDR2 as FQGNSA. Deletions cut 3 bases from V and 0 bases from J, with 6 bases between. The length of the CDR3 is 14 residues.

This clonotype showed up many times. J is TRBJ2-3 and V is TRBV7-2; 9 positions agree with TRBD2. Germline values: CDR1 SGHTA, CDR2 FQGNSA. With V trimmed by 9 bases and J by 4 bases, 14 bases remained unmatched. This CDR3 is 16 amino acids long. The CDR3 DNA is TGTGCCAGTAACGGGAGGAGCGGGAGGAACTCAGATACGCAGTATTTT. Translated: CASNGRSGRNSDTQYF.

This clonotype was counted between two and nine times. This sequence joins TRBV29-1 and TRBJ1-1; no clear D gene. CDR1 and CDR2 (germline): SQVTM, ANQGSEA. V gave up 8 bases and J gave up 0 bases, with 10 bases separating them. The CDR3 extends over 12 amino acids. CDR3 amino acids: CSPRHLNTEAFF. Here the CDR3 DNA reads TGCAGCCCTCGACACTTGAACACTGAAGCTTTCTTT.

V gene TRBV5-6 combines with J gene TRBJ2-1; 8 positions agree with TRBD1. CDR1 is SGHDT, CDR2 YYEEEE, per germline. J was trimmed by 6 bases and V by 2 bases; bases with no gene match: 7. The CDR3 length is 15 residues. CDR3 loop: CASSFTDRASNEQFF. The CDR3 nucleotides read TGTGCCAGCAGCTTTACGGACAGGGCCTCCAATGAGCAGTTCTTC. Full variable domain (missing parts from reference TRBV5-6 and TRBJ2-1): DAGVTQSPTHLIKTRGQQVTLRCSPKSGHDTVSWYQQALGQGPQFIFQYYEEEERQRGNFPDRFSGHQFPNYSSELNVNALLLGDSALYLCASSFTDRASNEQFFGPGTRLTVL.

The chain is built from TRBV12-3 or TRBV12-4 and TRBJ2-5, with a tentative D call TRBD1 (6 bases). This CDR3 comprises 14 residues. The ends were cut back, 5 bases at V and 1 base at J, with 11 bases in the middle. CDR3: CASSQRTAQETQYF. The CDR3 nucleotides are TGTGCCAGCAGTCAACGGACAGCCCAAGAGACCCAGTACTTC.

The gene calls are TRBV28 and TRBJ2-7; possibly TRBD1 or TRBD2 for D (5 bases each). Trimming removed 6 bases from V and 6 bases from J, with 24 bases in between. The CDR3 contains 16 residues. Germline-derived CDR1 and CDR2 are MDHEN and SYDVKM. The CDR3 sequence: CASRPPSVGTFPEQYF. The CDR3, as DNA: TGTGCCAGCAGACCCCCCTCGGTAGGGACCTTCCCCGAGCAGTACTTC.

This clonotype was recorded a few times. V gene TRBV6-4 combines with J gene TRBJ2-3; D gene ambiguous. CDR3 size: 12 residues. Germline V gene lookup returns CDR1 MRHNA and CDR2 SNTAGT. The V and J ends lost 3 bases and 8 bases respectively, with 9 bases between them. CDR3: CASSDRDGTQYF. As DNA, the CDR3 is TGTGCCAGCAGTGATCGAGACGGTACGCAGTATTTT.